The rows below give T cell receptor beta chains drawn from one sample of a study of Graves' ophthalmopathy and Graves' hyperthyroidism. TCRdb recomputed calls from the multiplex PCR reads with MiXCR, one row per CDR3 protein. The sample records some 1.1 million distinct CDR3 sequences, 36% being singletons. Sequenced sample: peripheral blood or thyroid tissue (not recorded which). The source of these receptors is an adult man with Graves' hyperthyroidism. CDR3s include the opening cysteine and the closing phenylalanine or tryptophan. A D gene is named only where the DNA matches it firmly. Where a row states a size, it is once, few, many or the class of an expanded clone; other rows omit it.

D: -; J: TRBJ2-7; size: many; V: TRBV24-1; DNA: TGTGCCACCAGTGACCATGACTCCTACGAGCAGTACTTC; CDR3: CATSDHDSYEQYF
D: -; J: TRBJ1-5; size: once; V: TRBV7-2; DNA: TGTGCCAGCAGCTTAGCATGGGACGGGAAAGACAATCAGCCCCAGCATTTT; CDR3: CASSLAWDGKDNQPQHF
D: -; J: TRBJ1-4; size: -; V: TRBV29-1; DNA: TGCAGCGTTGACCCCGCGACAGCAACTAATGAAAAACTGTTTTTT; CDR3: CSVDPATATNEKLFF
D: -; J: TRBJ1-1; size: many; V: TRBV20-1; DNA: TGCAGTGCTAGAGCGCGGCAGAAAGCTTTCTTT; CDR3: CSARARQKAFF
D: -; J: TRBJ1-2; size: -; V: TRBV7-9; DNA: TGTGCCAGCAGCCAAGGGGACATGGTGGTGTATGGCTACACCTTC; CDR3: CASSQGDMVVYGYTF
D: TRBD1; J: TRBJ1-3; size: many; V: TRBV10-3; DNA: TGTGCCATCAGATCGGACAGGGATGGAAACACCATATATTTT; CDR3: CAIRSDRDGNTIYF
D: TRBD1; J: TRBJ1-1; size: -; V: TRBV25-1; DNA: TGTGCCAGCTCACTGGGGACAGGCCCAGCCACTGAAGCTTTCTTT; CDR3: CASSLGTGPATEAFF
D: TRBD1; J: TRBJ2-5; size: -; V: TRBV15; DNA: TGTGCCACCAGCAGTACAGGGGAAGGCGAGACCCAGTACTTC; CDR3: CATSSTGEGETQYF
D: -; J: TRBJ1-2; size: -; V: TRBV7-3; DNA: TGTGCCAGCAGCTCCTTTGACGGCGTCGGTGGCTACACCTTC; CDR3: CASSSFDGVGGYTF
D: TRBD1; J: TRBJ1-3; size: once; V: TRBV7-6; DNA: TGTGCCAGCAGCCGCTACGTACAGGGGAACACCATATATTTT; CDR3: CASSRYVQGNTIYF
D: TRBD1; J: TRBJ2-7; size: -; V: TRBV6-2/TRBV6-3; DNA: TGTGCCAGCAGAGAACAGGGGGTTGGTGATCACGAGCAGTACTTC; CDR3: CASREQGVGDHEQYF
D: -; J: TRBJ2-5; size: -; V: TRBV7-9; DNA: TGTGCCAGCAGCTTAGGCGGAGGGTTAAACCAAGAGACCCAGTACTTC; CDR3: CASSLGGGLNQETQYF
D: -; J: TRBJ1-6; size: -; V: TRBV7-9; DNA: TGTGCCAGCGCCGTGAGGGAGGATGGGAAGTCACCCCTCCACTTT; CDR3: CASAVREDGKSPLHF
D: TRBD1; J: TRBJ1-5; size: -; V: TRBV2; DNA: TGTGCCAGCAGGACCGGGACAGGCGGTCAGCCCCAGCATTTT; CDR3: CASRTGTGGQPQHF
D: TRBD1; J: TRBJ1-1; size: -; V: TRBV10-3; DNA: TGTGCCACCCGGGACAGACTAATGAACACTGAAGCTTTCTTT; CDR3: CATRDRLMNTEAFF
D: -; J: TRBJ2-6; size: -; V: TRBV25-1; DNA: TGTGCCAGCAGTTCCGGGACGGCCTCTGGGGCCAACGTCCTGACTTTC; CDR3: CASSSGTASGANVLTF
D: -; J: TRBJ2-3; size: -; V: TRBV19; DNA: TGTGCCAGCCGAGGACGGGGGGCCTCAGATACGCAGTATTTT; CDR3: CASRGRGASDTQYF